This entry features one T cell receptor beta chain sequence. Sequencing used immunoSEQ multiplex PCR; TCRdb keeps in-frame clones, though not all of them. This table holds 70,000 to 95,000 clones, about four fifths found once. This sample is drawn from a study of OX40 agonist ivuxolimab in advanced cancers. For the study at large: Patients assigned to dose escalation were diagnosed with hepatocellular carcinoma, melanoma, renal cell or head and neck cancer. From about 23 to 85 years was the age range, with a mean of 60 years, and 70% to 85% were male.

Germline V CDR1 and CDR2: LNHDA, SQIVND (reference sequence). The CDR3 is 16 residues long. Deletions cut 8 bases from V and 2 bases from J, with 18 bases between. The sample in question was CD4+ or CD8+ T cells sorted from blood, obtained in a trial of the OX40 agonist ivuxolimab. The chain is built from TRBV19 and TRBJ2-2; D possibly corresponds to TRBD2 (5 bases). This receptor was obtained from an adult with an advanced solid tumor such as melanoma, head and neck, liver or kidney cancer. The CDR3 loop reads CASRGWTAQNTGELFF. CDR3 nucleotide sequence: TGTGCCAGTCGGGGATGGACGGCTCAAAACACCGGGGAGCTGTTTTTT.